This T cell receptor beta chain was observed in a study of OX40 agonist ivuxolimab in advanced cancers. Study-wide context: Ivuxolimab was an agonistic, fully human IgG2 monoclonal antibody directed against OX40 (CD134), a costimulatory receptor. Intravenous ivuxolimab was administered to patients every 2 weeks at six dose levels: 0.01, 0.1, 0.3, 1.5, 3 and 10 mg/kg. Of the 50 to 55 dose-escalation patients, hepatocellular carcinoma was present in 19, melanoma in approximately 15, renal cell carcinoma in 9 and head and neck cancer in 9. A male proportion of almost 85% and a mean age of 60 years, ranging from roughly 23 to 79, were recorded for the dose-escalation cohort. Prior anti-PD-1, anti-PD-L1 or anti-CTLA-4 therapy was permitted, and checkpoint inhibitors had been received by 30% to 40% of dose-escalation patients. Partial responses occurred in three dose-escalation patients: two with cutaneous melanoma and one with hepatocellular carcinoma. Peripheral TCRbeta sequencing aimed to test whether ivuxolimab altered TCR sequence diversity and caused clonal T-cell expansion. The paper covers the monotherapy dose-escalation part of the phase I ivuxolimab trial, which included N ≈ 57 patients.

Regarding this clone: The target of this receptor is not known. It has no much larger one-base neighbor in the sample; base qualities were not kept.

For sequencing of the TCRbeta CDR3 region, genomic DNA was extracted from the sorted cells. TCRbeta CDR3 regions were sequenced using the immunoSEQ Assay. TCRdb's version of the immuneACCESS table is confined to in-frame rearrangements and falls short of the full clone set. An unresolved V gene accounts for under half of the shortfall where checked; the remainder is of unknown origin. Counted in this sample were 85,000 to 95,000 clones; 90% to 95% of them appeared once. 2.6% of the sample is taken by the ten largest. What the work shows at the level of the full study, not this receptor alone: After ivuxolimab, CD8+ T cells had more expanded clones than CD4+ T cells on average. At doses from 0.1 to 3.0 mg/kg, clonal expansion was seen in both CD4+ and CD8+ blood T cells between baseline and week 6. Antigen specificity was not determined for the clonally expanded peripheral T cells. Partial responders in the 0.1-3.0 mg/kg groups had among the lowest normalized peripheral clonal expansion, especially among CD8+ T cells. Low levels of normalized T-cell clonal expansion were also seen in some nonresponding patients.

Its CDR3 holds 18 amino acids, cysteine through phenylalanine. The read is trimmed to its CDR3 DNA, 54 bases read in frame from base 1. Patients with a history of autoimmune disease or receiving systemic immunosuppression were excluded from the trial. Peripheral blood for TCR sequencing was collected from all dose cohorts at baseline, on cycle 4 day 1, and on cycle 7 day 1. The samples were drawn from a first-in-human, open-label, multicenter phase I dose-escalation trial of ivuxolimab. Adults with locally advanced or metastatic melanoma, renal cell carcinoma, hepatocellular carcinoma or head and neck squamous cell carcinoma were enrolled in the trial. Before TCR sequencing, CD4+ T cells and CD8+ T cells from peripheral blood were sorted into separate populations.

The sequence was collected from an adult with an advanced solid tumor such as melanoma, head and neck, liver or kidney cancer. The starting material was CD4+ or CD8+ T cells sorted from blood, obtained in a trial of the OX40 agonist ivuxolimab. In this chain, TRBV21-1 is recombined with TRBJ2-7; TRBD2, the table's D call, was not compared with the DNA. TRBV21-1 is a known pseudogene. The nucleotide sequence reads TGTGCCAGCAGCAAAGCGAAAGGCGGAAGTCCCCCACTCCACGAGCAGTACTTC. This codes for CASSKAKGGSPPLHEQYF.